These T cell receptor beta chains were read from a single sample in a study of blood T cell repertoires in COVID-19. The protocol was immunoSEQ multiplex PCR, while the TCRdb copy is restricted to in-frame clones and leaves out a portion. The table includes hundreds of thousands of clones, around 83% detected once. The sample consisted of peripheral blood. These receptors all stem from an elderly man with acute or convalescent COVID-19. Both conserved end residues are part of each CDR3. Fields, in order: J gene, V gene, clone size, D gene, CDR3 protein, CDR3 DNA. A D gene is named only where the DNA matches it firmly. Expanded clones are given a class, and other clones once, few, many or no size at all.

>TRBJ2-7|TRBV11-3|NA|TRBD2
CASSLSGRLNEQYF
TGTGCCAGCAGCTTAAGCGGGAGGCTCAACGAGCAGTACTTC
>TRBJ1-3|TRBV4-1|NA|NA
CASNRDEGRGNTIYF
TGCGCCAGCAATCGGGATGAGGGAAGGGGAAACACCATATATTTT
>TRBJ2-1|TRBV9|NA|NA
CASSVVAGYYNEQFF
TGTGCCAGCAGCGTAGTGGCGGGTTACTACAATGAGCAGTTCTTC
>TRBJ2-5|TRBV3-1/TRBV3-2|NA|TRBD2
CASRPGTRAETQYF
TGTGCCAGCAGACCCGGGACTAGAGCCGAGACCCAGTACTTC
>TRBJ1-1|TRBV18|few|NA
CASSPLGQNTEAFF
TGTGCCAGCTCACCACTTGGACAGAACACTGAAGCTTTCTTT
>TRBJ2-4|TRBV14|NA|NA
CASSLDLGGKNIQYF
TGTGCCAGCAGCCTGGACCTGGGAGGCAAAAACATTCAGTACTTC
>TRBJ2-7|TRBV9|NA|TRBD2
CASSVSSGGYEQYF
TGTGCCAGCAGCGTCTCTAGCGGGGGCTACGAGCAGTACTTC
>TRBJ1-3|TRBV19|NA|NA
CASSSRRRSLNGNTIYF
TGTGCCAGTAGTTCCCGCCGGCGGTCCCTAAATGGAAACACCATATATTTT
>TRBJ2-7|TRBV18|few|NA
CASSGLSSYEQYF
TGTGCCAGCTCGGGCTTGTCCTCCTACGAGCAGTACTTC
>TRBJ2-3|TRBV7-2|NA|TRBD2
CASSGRGGDTDTQYF
TGTGCCAGCAGCGGGCGGGGGGGCGACACAGATACGCAGTATTTT
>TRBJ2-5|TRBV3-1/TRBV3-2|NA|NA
CASSQVIGVGETQYF
TGTGCCAGCAGCCAAGTTATCGGGGTTGGGGAGACCCAGTACTTC
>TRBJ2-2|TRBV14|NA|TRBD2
CASSSQLASGELFF
TGTGCCAGCAGCTCCCAACTAGCGTCCGGGGAGCTGTTTTTT
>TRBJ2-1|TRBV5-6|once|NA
CASSRMRDEQFF
TGTGCCAGCAGCCGGATGAGGGATGAGCAGTTCTTC
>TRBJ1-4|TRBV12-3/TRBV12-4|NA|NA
CASSAQIKLFF
TGTGCCAGCAGTGCTCAGATAAAACTGTTTTTT
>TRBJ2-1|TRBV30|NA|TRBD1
CAWSVQQGTYNEQFF
TGTGCCTGGAGTGTACAACAGGGGACCTACAATGAGCAGTTCTTC
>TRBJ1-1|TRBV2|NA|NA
CASSDPTDTEAFF
TGTGCCAGCAGTGACCCCACTGACACTGAAGCTTTCTTT
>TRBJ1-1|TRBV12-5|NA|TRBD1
CASGLSTGTGIEAFF
TGTGCTAGTGGTTTGTCTACCGGGACAGGGATTGAAGCTTTCTTT
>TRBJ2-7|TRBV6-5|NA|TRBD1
CASSKDRVGEQYF
TGTGCCAGCAGTAAGGACAGGGTAGGCGAGCAGTACTTC
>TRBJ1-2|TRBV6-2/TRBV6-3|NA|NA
CASSPHSVSAYGYTF
TGTGCCAGCAGTCCCCACTCCGTCTCTGCCTATGGCTACACCTTC
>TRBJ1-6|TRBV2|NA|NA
CASRGANSPLHF
TGTGCCAGCAGGGGGGCAAATTCACCCCTCCACTTT
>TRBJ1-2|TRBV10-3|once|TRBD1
CAISEGRGRGPGYTF
TGTGCCATCAGTGAAGGGCGAGGCAGGGGGCCTGGCTACACCTTC
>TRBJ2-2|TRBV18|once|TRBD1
CASSPPIRTGRTGELFF
TGTGCCAGCTCACCACCGATCAGGACAGGGCGGACCGGGGAGCTGTTTTTT
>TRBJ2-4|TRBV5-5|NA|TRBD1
CASSATGGGKNIQYF
TGTGCCAGCAGCGCCACAGGGGGCGGCAAAAACATTCAGTACTTC
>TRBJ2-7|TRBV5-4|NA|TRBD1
CASSFPVGQGSYEQYF
TGTGCCAGCAGCTTCCCCGTTGGACAGGGATCCTACGAGCAGTACTTC
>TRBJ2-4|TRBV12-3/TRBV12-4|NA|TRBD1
CASSGQGKNIQYF
TGTGCCAGCAGCGGACAGGGGAAAAACATTCAGTACTTC
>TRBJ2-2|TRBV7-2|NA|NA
CASSSRQGRGGELFF
TGTGCCAGCAGCAGTAGGCAGGGTAGGGGCGGGGAGCTGTTTTTT
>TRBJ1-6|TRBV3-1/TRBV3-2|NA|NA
CASSRTRSPLHF
TGTGCCAGCAGCCGAACGCGGTCACCCCTCCACTTT
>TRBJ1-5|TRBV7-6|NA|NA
CASSLAGGADQPQHF
TGTGCCAGCAGCTTAGCTGGAGGGGCGGATCAGCCCCAGCATTTT
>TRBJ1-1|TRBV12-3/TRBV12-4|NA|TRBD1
CASRDRDFTEAFF
TGTGCCAGCAGGGACAGGGATTTCACTGAAGCTTTCTTT
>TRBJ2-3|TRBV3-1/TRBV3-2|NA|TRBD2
CASSSSGPDTQYF
TGTGCCAGCAGCTCTAGCGGGCCAGATACGCAGTATTTT
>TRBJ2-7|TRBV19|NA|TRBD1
CASSSRAPGQGPTDSYEQYF
TGTGCCAGTAGCTCGAGAGCGCCGGGACAGGGGCCAACTGACTCCTACGAGCAGTACTTC
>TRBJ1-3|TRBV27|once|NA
CASSSGNRVSGNTIYF
TGTGCCAGCAGTTCAGGGAACAGGGTATCTGGAAACACCATATATTTT
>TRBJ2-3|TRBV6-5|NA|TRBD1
CASSWDRVSTDTQYF
TGTGCCAGCAGTTGGGACAGGGTCAGCACAGATACGCAGTATTTT
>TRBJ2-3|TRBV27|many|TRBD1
CASSGGQLLNTQYF
TGTGCCAGCAGTGGGGGACAGCTTTTGAATACGCAGTATTTT
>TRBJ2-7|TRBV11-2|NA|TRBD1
CASRRQGSYEQYF
TGTGCCAGCAGACGACAGGGGTCCTACGAGCAGTACTTC
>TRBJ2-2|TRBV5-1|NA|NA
CASLGVSTGELFF
TGCGCCAGCCTCGGGGTATCCACCGGGGAGCTGTTTTTT
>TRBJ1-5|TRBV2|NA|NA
CASSEGDSVQHF
TGTGCCAGCAGTGAAGGGGACTCCGTCCAGCATTTT
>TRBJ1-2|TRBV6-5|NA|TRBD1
CASRVRGQVGDGYTF
TGTGCCAGCAGGGTCCGAGGACAGGTGGGAGATGGCTACACCTTC
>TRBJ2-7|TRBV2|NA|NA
CASRAHTSEQYF
TGTGCCAGCAGGGCTCACACTAGCGAGCAGTACTTC
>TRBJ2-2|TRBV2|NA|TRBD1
CASRGQSNTGELFF
TGTGCCAGCCGGGGACAGTCGAACACCGGGGAGCTGTTTTTT
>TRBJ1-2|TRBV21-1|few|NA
CASSRTLRQGYGYTF
TGTGCCAGCAGCAGGACCCTGAGACAGGGCTATGGCTACACCTTC
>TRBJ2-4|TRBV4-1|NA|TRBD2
CASSQDESGGVRAKNIQYF
TGCGCCAGCAGCCAAGATGAGAGCGGGGGGGTTCGAGCCAAAAACATTCAGTACTTC
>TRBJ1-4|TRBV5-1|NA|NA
CASSLSGSEKLFF
TGCGCCAGCAGCTTGTCAGGTTCAGAAAAACTGTTTTTT
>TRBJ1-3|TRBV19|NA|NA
CASSSTGITGNTIYF
TGTGCCAGTAGTAGCACAGGGATCACTGGAAACACCATATATTTT
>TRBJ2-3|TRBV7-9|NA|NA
CASSPPPRQATDTQYF
TGTGCCAGCAGTCCCCCTCCAAGGCAGGCCACAGATACGCAGTATTTT
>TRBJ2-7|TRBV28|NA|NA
CASSLPVIYEQYF
TGTGCCAGCAGTTTACCAGTAATCTACGAGCAGTACTTC
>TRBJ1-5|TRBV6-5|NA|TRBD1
CASTGGGGPQHF
TGTGCCAGCACAGGGGGAGGTGGGCCCCAGCATTTT